The 7 T cell receptor beta chains given below trace back to one sample, sequenced in a study of T cells after yellow fever vaccination. TCRdb reprocessed the 5' RACE reads with MiXCR, giving one entry per CDR3 protein. The table records approximately 580,000 distinct CDR3 sequences, roughly 17% of them present only once. The source material was PBMCs, sampled roughly 5 days after the first yellow fever vaccination. These receptors originate from a man aged 18-30 years who received the YFV17D yellow fever vaccine.

This chain connects TRBV11-1 to TRBJ2-2; 7 bases line up with TRBD2. The CDR3 totals 18 residues. Germline trimming cut 5 bases from V and 9 bases from J; bases unmatched to any gene: 21. Germline V gives CDR1 SGHAT, CDR2 FQDESV (reference sequence). The CDR3 DNA is TGTGCCAGCAGCCACGCCTCCGGGACTATGTTGAGCGGATGGGAGCTGTTTTTT. Translation gives CASSHASGTMLSGWELFF.

This clonotype was seen a few times. This chain uses TRBV24-1 with TRBJ2-1, with D hard to call. Germline V gene lookup returns CDR1 KGHDR and CDR2 SFDVKD. Trimming removed 4 bases from V and 2 bases from J, with 17 bases in between. This CDR3 is built from 17 residues. Written as DNA, the CDR3 is TGTGCCACCAGTGAGCGCCGATCAAGAAGCCCCTACAATGAGCAGTTCTTC. It yields the protein CATSERRSRSPYNEQFF.

The sample holds a few counts of this clonotype. The CDR3 protein is CATSDTRGPTGELFF. As DNA, the CDR3 is TGTGCCACCAGTGATACGAGGGGGCCGACCGGGGAGCTGTTTTTT. The chain couples TRBV24-1 to TRBJ2-2; 7 bases are shared with TRBD1. From germline, CDR1 is KGHDR and CDR2 SFDVKD. V shed 3 bases and J 5 bases; nucleotides not matched to a gene: 5. The CDR3 consists of 15 residues.

This clonotype was detected only a few times. In DNA form, the CDR3 reads TGCAGTGCTAGAGACCCCAGGGGGGGAGAAAAACTGTTTTTT. Its translation is CSARDPRGGEKLFF. The chain uses TRBV20-1 and TRBJ1-4; 7 nucleotides align to TRBD1. The CDR3 runs to 14 residues. The ends lost 0 bases at V and 8 bases at J; junction bases unmatched: 6. CDR1 and CDR2 (germline): DFQATT, SNEGSKA (reference sequence).

The gene calls are TRBV21-1 and TRBJ1-2. TRBV21-1 is listed as a pseudogene. This CDR3 contains 15 residues. The CDR3 sequence is CASSKVVARSCGYTF. CDR3 nucleotides: TGTGCCAGCAGCAAAGTGGTAGCACGGAGCTGTGGCTACACCTTC.

This chain joins TRBV20-1 and TRBJ2-7, with D perhaps matching TRBD2 (6 bases). Germline V gene lookup returns CDR1 DFQATT and CDR2 SNEGSKA (reference sequence). Trimming took off 1 base at V and 3 bases at J, with 10 bases between the two ends. The CDR3 spans 13 residues. The CDR3 spells CSARGRGLYEQYF. In nucleotides, the CDR3 is TGCAGTGCTAGAGGGCGGGGCCTCTACGAGCAGTACTTC.

This chain connects TRBV7-2 to TRBJ1-5; D unclear. With 5 bases removed from V and 2 bases from J, the gap between germline ends came to 16 bases. Per the germline V gene, CDR1 is SGHTA and CDR2 is FQGNSA. The length of the CDR3 is 16 residues. DNA for the CDR3: TGTGCCAGCAGCGAGACCCCGGTCGGGCGCAATCAGCCCCAGCATTTT. Translated, it gives CASSETPVGRNQPQHF.